A selection of T cell receptor beta chains follows, all from one sample in a study of Ad26.COV2.S vaccination and SARS-CoV-2 variants. TCRdb keeps only in-frame clones here, not all; method: immunoSEQ multiplex PCR. The top ten clones hold roughly 3.2% of a sample with about 370,000 clones, about 85% of them seen once. Here the sequenced sample was peripheral blood, taken in a trial of Ad26.COV2.S vaccine versus placebo. These receptors were taken from a person between 18 and 60 years old who received the Ad26.COV2.S COVID-19 vaccine or a placebo. CDR3s include the opening cysteine and the closing phenylalanine or tryptophan. The D gene is left open where the match is weak. Size tells how often a clone was seen (once, few, many) or the class of an expanded clone, and some rows leave it out.

size	J	V	D	DNA	CDR3
.	TRBJ2-5	TRBV29-1	.	TGCAGCGTTGGGGTGACAGACCAAGAGACCCAGTACTTC	CSVGVTDQETQYF
.	TRBJ2-3	TRBV10-2	TRBD2	TGCGCCAGTAGGACTAGCGGGGGGTCAGATACGCAGTATTTT	CASRTSGGSDTQYF
.	TRBJ1-2	TRBV6-1	.	TGTGCCAGCAGTGAACCTTCCGGGACCCTATACTTTAACTATGGCTACACCTTC	CASSEPSGTLYFNYGYTF
once	TRBJ1-2	TRBV4-1	.	TGCGCCAGCAGCCAAGATTCAGGGTCGACCGGCTACACCTTC	CASSQDSGSTGYTF
once	TRBJ1-1	TRBV29-1	TRBD1	TGCAGCGTTGAAGGTATGGGGCAGGGGGCGATTACTGAAGCTTTCTTT	CSVEGMGQGAITEAFF
.	TRBJ2-5	TRBV29-1	.	TGCAGCGTTGAAGGAGAGGTAACAGGGGAGGAAGAGACCCAGTACTTC	CSVEGEVTGEEETQYF
.	TRBJ2-6	TRBV6-5	.	TGTGCCAGCAGCTCCGGAAGGTTTGGGGCCAACGTCCTGACTTTC	CASSSGRFGANVLTF
few	TRBJ2-7	TRBV10-3	.	TGTGCCATCAGTGTACTTCGGGGGCAGTTGGGCTACGAGCAGTACTTC	CAISVLRGQLGYEQYF
.	TRBJ1-1	TRBV30	TRBD1	TGTGCCTGGATCCCCAGGGGGGGATATGCTTTCTTT	CAWIPRGGYAFF
.	TRBJ2-3	TRBV21-1	.	TGTGCCAGCAGCAAGGGCAGGGGTAGGAATTTT	CASSKGRGRNF
.	TRBJ1-3	TRBV30	.	TGTGCCTGGAGTGCGGGGGACATAACCATATATTTT	CAWSAGDITIYF
.	TRBJ2-2	TRBV5-1	TRBD1	TGCGCCAGCAGAGACACCGACAGGGGGAACACCGGGGAGCTGTTTTTT	CASRDTDRGNTGELFF
.	TRBJ1-6	TRBV25-1	.	TGTGCCAGCACCCTGGGAACAGGGAATTCACCCCTCCACTTT	CASTLGTGNSPLHF
.	TRBJ2-1	TRBV29-1	TRBD2	TGCAGCCTCTTAACCGGGACTAGCGGACTCAGCGCCTACAATGAGCAGTTCTTC	CSLLTGTSGLSAYNEQFF
.	TRBJ2-1	TRBV7-2	.	TGTGCCAGCAGCTTTCCCCTGAACAATGAGCAGTTCTTC	CASSFPLNNEQFF
.	TRBJ2-7	TRBV19	.	TGTGCCAGTCAGGCGGAGACCTACGAGCAGTACTTC	CASQAETYEQYF
.	TRBJ2-1	TRBV19	TRBD2	TGTGCCAGTAGGTCGTTAGCGGGGTTCCTTTTGGATGAGCAGTTCTTC	CASRSLAGFLLDEQFF
.	TRBJ1-4	TRBV12-3/TRBV12-4	.	TGTGCCAGCTCCCCTTACCCTAATGAAAAACTGTTTTTT	CASSPYPNEKLFF
.	TRBJ2-2	TRBV7-2	TRBD2	TGTGCCAGCAGCTTAAGGATACAGCGGGGGCCGACCGGGGAGCTGTTTTTT	CASSLRIQRGPTGELFF
few	TRBJ2-1	TRBV10-2	.	TGCGCCAGCTCAGGGAGCGATGAGCAGTTCTTC	CASSGSDEQFF
.	TRBJ2-1	TRBV5-4	TRBD1	TGTGCCAGCAGCTTCGACAGGGCCTACAATGAGCAGTTCTTC	CASSFDRAYNEQFF
.	TRBJ2-5	TRBV6-5	.	TGTGCCAGCGGTTCCGAGGGGGAGACCCAGTACTTC	CASGSEGETQYF
.	TRBJ1-2	TRBV5-1	TRBD1	TGCGCCAGCAGCTCCTATCCGGGACAGGGGGCTAATGGCTACACCTTC	CASSSYPGQGANGYTF
.	TRBJ2-7	TRBV15	.	TGTGCCACCAGCAGACCACCAGGGGACGAGCAGTACTTC	CATSRPPGDEQYF
.	TRBJ1-2	TRBV2	.	TGTGCCAGCAGGGGCGGGGGCAGTATGGGCTACACCTTC	CASRGGGSMGYTF
few	TRBJ2-7	TRBV6-2/TRBV6-3	.	TGTGCCAGCAGTTACGGGACCTACGAGCAGTACTTC	CASSYGTYEQYF
.	TRBJ1-5	TRBV7-8	.	TGTGCCAGTGCGTTGGCCACTCAGCCCCAGCATTTT	CASALATQPQHF
.	TRBJ1-2	TRBV18	TRBD1	TGTGCCAGCTCACCAGGGACAGGCCTCTGGGGCTACACCTTC	CASSPGTGLWGYTF
.	TRBJ2-1	TRBV29-1	.	TGCAGCGGGGGAGAACAAAGGTCCGAGCAGTTCTTC	CSGGEQRSEQFF
.	TRBJ1-2	TRBV7-2	.	TGTGCCAGCAGCTTCTGGGGGGCGCAAGGCTACACCTTC	CASSFWGAQGYTF
.	TRBJ1-1	TRBV4-1	.	TGCGCCAGCAGCCAAGCTGCGGGGGGGAGCGGTGAAGCTTTCTTT	CASSQAAGGSGEAFF
.	TRBJ2-7	TRBV5-1	.	TGCGCCAGCAGCCTGGGACACCGAAGCTCCGCCGAGCAGTACTTC	CASSLGHRSSAEQYF
once	TRBJ1-4	TRBV7-9	TRBD1	TGTGCCAGCACCCTACAGGGGGTGTATAATGAAAAACTGTTTTTT	CASTLQGVYNEKLFF
.	TRBJ2-1	TRBV5-4	.	TGTGCCAGCAGCCCAACAGGGCTAGGCGAGCAGTTCTTC	CASSPTGLGEQFF
.	TRBJ1-1	TRBV4-1	.	TGCGCCAGCAGCCAAGGATCGAATGAAGCTTTCTTT	CASSQGSNEAFF
.	TRBJ1-2	TRBV3-1/TRBV3-2	.	TGTGCCAGCAGCCAAGGAAACAGGGTGAGCTACACCTTC	CASSQGNRVSYTF
.	TRBJ2-2	TRBV4-1	.	TGCGCCAGCAGCCAAGTTCACGGGGGCCTAGGCACCGGGGAGCTGTTTTTT	CASSQVHGGLGTGELFF
.	TRBJ1-2	TRBV7-2	TRBD1	TGTGCCAGCAGCTTAGGACAGGGGACCTATGGCTACACCTTC	CASSLGQGTYGYTF
.	TRBJ1-5	TRBV6-1	.	TGTGCCAGCAGTGAAAGGAAGGGGCTTAATCAGCCCCAGCATTTT	CASSERKGLNQPQHF
.	TRBJ1-2	TRBV5-4	TRBD1	TGTGCCAGCAGCTTGGAGGGACAGGGACACGGCTACACCTTC	CASSLEGQGHGYTF
.	TRBJ2-5	TRBV7-9	TRBD1	TGTGCCAGCAGCCAGGGACAGGCCCAAGAGACCCAGTACTTC	CASSQGQAQETQYF
.	TRBJ1-1	TRBV2	.	TGTGCCAGCATGCTATTGGGTGAAGCTTTCTTT	CASMLLGEAFF
.	TRBJ2-3	TRBV5-6	TRBD2	TGTGCCAGCAGCATACTGACTAGCGGGGGCCCTGGTACGCAGTATTTT	CASSILTSGGPGTQYF
.	TRBJ1-1	TRBV19	.	TGTGCCAGTAGTATAGAGGACAGCAAAAATGAAGCTTTCTTT	CASSIEDSKNEAFF
once	TRBJ1-5	TRBV6-2/TRBV6-3	.	TGTGCCAGCAGTGGGGGGACGGGTCAGCATTTT	CASSGGTGQHF
.	TRBJ1-1	TRBV30	TRBD1	TGTGCCTGGAGGGCCAGGGGGCCGAACACTGAAGCTTTCTTT	CAWRARGPNTEAFF
.	TRBJ1-1	TRBV25-1	.	TGTGCCAGCGGAGACCCCACTGAAGCTTTCTTT	CASGDPTEAFF
.	TRBJ2-7	TRBV3-1/TRBV3-2	.	TGTGCCAGCAGCCACAGGGGATCCGAGCAGTACTTC	CASSHRGSEQYF
.	TRBJ2-7	TRBV30	.	TGTGCCTGGAGTGATTCTGCCTACGAGCAGTACTTC	CAWSDSAYEQYF
few	TRBJ2-5	TRBV5-1	TRBD2	TGCGCCAGCAGCCGGAGCGGGGGGCAGGAGACCCAGTACTTC	CASSRSGGQETQYF
.	TRBJ1-1	TRBV18	.	TGTGCCAGCTCACCAGGTTCGGGGGGAGACACTGAAGCTTTCTTT	CASSPGSGGDTEAFF
.	TRBJ1-1	TRBV13	.	TGTGCCAGCAGCTTAGGGGACTCGGTCCTTGCTTTCTTT	CASSLGDSVLAFF
.	TRBJ1-6	TRBV16	.	TGTGCCAGCAGCCAGAGCTCCTATAATTCACCCCTCCACTTT	CASSQSSYNSPLHF
few	TRBJ2-3	TRBV5-1	TRBD2	TGCGCCAGCAGCTTGACTAGCGGGGCGGCAGATACGCAGTATTTT	CASSLTSGAADTQYF
.	TRBJ2-7	TRBV6-5	TRBD1	TGTGCCAGCGGGGGACAGGGAATGACCTACGAGCAGTACTTC	CASGGQGMTYEQYF